This T cell receptor (beta chain) was identified during a study of T cells in Graves' hyperthyroidism and ophthalmopathy (dated by TCRdb to between 2018 and 2021). With regard to the full study: Peripheral blood was sampled at the time of initial diagnosis, prior to any treatment. A discovery cohort of about 100 patients, roughly 40 with Graves' ophthalmopathy and under 60 with stable Graves' hyperthyroidism, was used to find distinguishing TCR V-J signatures. Whether ophthalmopathy could be predicted prospectively was tested in an independent validation cohort made up of 18 to 20 hyperthyroidism patients plus 17 patients who later progressed to ophthalmopathy. The approximately 90 discovery patients were randomly split 7:3 into training and test sets. After blood sampling, hyperthyroidism patients were treated with methimazole at a starting dose of 30 mg daily, and ophthalmopathy patients were treated with high-dose intravenous methylprednisolone. According to the paper, TCR Vbeta CDR3 sequencing was carried out on some 140 peripheral blood samples, which came from under 50 ophthalmopathy, some 73 hyperthyroidism and roughly 17 progressor patients. In more than 5 Graves' hyperthyroidism patients, the study also compared T-cell repertoires from thyroid tissue with T-cell repertoires from blood.

The table lists this clonotype with many counts. Its antigen target is currently unknown. Within one base of it there is no much larger clone, and no base qualities were kept. Graves' hyperthyroidism was defined as stable when no progression to ophthalmopathy occurred over 18 months of follow-up. The hyperthyroidism patients were between 18 and 65 years old and newly diagnosed, with a disease duration of less than 2 months. Exclusion was applied to patients with uncontrolled infections, other autoimmune diseases, pregnancy or lactation. Clinical symptoms, serum thyroxine and TRAb, thyroid ultrasound, and orbital computed tomography formed the basis for the diagnoses. Ficoll-Paque density gradient centrifugation was used to isolate PBMCs from around 10 ml of fresh peripheral blood. Trizol reagent was used to extract total RNA, and RNA quality was then checked on an Agilent 2100 Bioanalyzer. Findings and caveats that apply to the study as a whole: Blood samples also contained most of the expanded thyroid clonotypes (frequency above 0.001), which suggests that blood repertoires may reflect thyroid immune responses. A model built on a 13 V-J signature distinguished ophthalmopathy from stable hyperthyroidism, reaching roughly 88% sensitivity and around 81% specificity in cross-validation and 80%/75% in testing. Sample size was not statistically predetermined, and blinding of investigators to group allocation was not performed. During validation, the model predicted progression to ophthalmopathy a median of around 6 months ahead of onset, with around 65% sensitivity and 72.22% specificity.

TCR beta CDR3 regions were amplified from RNA transcripts. The first round of RT-PCR for the TCR CDR3 was performed with the HTBI primer set and the Qiagen OneStep RT-PCR kit. The libraries were constructed in a second round of multiplex PCR and then size-selected and purified. Libraries were sequenced paired-end with 100 bp reads on an Illumina HiSeq2000. The study's own analysis went as follows. SOAPnuke was used to process the raw data, removing reads that contained adapters or uncalled bases, had a mean Phred below 15, or lacked an exact match to the constant primer or identifier. COPE v1.2.5 was used to merge the high-quality paired reads, and each unique nucleotide sequence was defined as a clonotype. Clonotypes were aligned to IMGT TRBV, TRBD and TRBJ reference segments using MiTCR v1.1. Analysis was restricted to V-J combinations with a frequency above 0.0001, which covered 98% to 99.2% of repertoires. A TCS score was defined as the ratio of F50 (clonal expansion) to E x V (chaos), with BLOSUM62-based TCRdist applied between CDR3 peptides within each V-J. Welch's t-statistics and random forest reduced some 510 V-J features to 10 to 15, which were used in a naive Bayes classifier (R e1071). The raw public data were reprocessed by TCRdb itself: fastp quality trimming at Q25, MiXCR clonotype calling, in-frame beta chains only. Every entry covers one CDR3 protein and lists the most common genes and DNA from its rows. TCRdb, not the authors, supplied the V and J calls. Within this sample are under 550,000 distinct CDR3 sequences, with roughly 13% of them counted one time only. Jointly, the top ten make up about 4.9% of the sample.

Looking up the germline V gene (reference sequence) yields CDR1 LGHDT and CDR2 YNNKEL. V and J are trimmed by 2 bases and 6 bases, and the gene matches miss 1 base of the junction. The CDR3 holds 12 amino acids from the cysteine to the phenylalanine. The retained sequence is limited to the CDR3, 36 bases, with the frame set at the first base. The sample taken for sequencing was blood. The TCR sequence derives from a woman between 18 and 30 years old with Graves' hyperthyroidism. The sequence joins TRBV3-1 to TRBJ2-7; TRBD1 aligns with 7 central bases. The DNA sequence is given as TGTGCCAGCAGCCAACCAGGGGGCGAGCAGTACTTC. Its translation reads: CASSQPGGEQYF.